These T cell receptor beta chains were read from a single sample in a study of cytomegalovirus exposure and HLA in healthy donors. The data were produced by immunoSEQ multiplex PCR, yet TCRdb's version contains in-frame clones alone and is incomplete. The table has 110,000 or so clones, over 65% seen once; the top ten hold under 14%. Source material: PBMCs. These receptors were obtained from a woman in her fifties or sixties in good health and CMV-seropositive. The CDR3 runs from the conserved cysteine through the conserved F or W. D genes are given only for firm matches. Where a row states a size, it is once, few, many or the class of an expanded clone; other rows omit it.

TRBV6-6	.	.	TRBJ1-4	CASSYGQPGEKLFF	TGTGCCAGCAGTTACGGCCAACCGGGTGAAAAACTGTTTTTT
TRBV12-5	.	TRBD1	TRBJ1-6	CASGTDRGSPLHF	TGTGCTAGTGGGACTGACAGGGGTTCACCCCTCCACTTT
TRBV7-2	.	.	TRBJ1-2	CASSLDTNGYTF	TGTGCCAGCAGCTTAGACACAAATGGCTACACCTTC
TRBV28	.	TRBD1	TRBJ1-5	CASTSGTGGFNQPQHF	TGTGCCAGCACTTCCGGGACAGGGGGTTTCAATCAGCCCCAGCATTTT
TRBV11-3	.	TRBD1	TRBJ1-1	CASSPDVAGGHQAFF	TGTGCCAGCAGCCCCGATGTTGCAGGGGGCCATCAAGCTTTCTTT
TRBV29-1	.	TRBD1	TRBJ2-3	CSAGQGTDTQYF	TGCAGCGCAGGACAGGGCACAGATACGCAGTATTTT
TRBV19	.	.	TRBJ1-2	CASSIQQLANYGYTF	TGTGCCAGTAGTATACAACAGTTGGCTAACTATGGCTACACCTTC
TRBV19	once	.	TRBJ1-1	CASSIQGSRTEAFF	TGTGCCAGTAGTATACAGGGCTCTCGCACTGAAGCTTTCTTT
TRBV7-2	few	.	TRBJ2-7	CASSRDRGLAYF	TGTGCCAGCAGTAGAGACAGGGGACTAGCGTACTTC
TRBV9	.	TRBD2	TRBJ2-1	CASSAASGGAYNEQFF	TGTGCCAGCAGCGCCGCTAGCGGGGGGGCCTACAATGAGCAGTTCTTC
TRBV10-3	.	.	TRBJ1-1	CAISESQGNTEAFF	TGTGCCATCAGTGAGTCACAGGGGAACACTGAAGCTTTCTTT
TRBV5-1	.	.	TRBJ1-6	CASSIRTPVGSSYNSPLHF	TGCGCCAGCAGCATACGGACCCCTGTTGGGAGCTCCTATAATTCACCCCTCCACTTT
TRBV6-4	.	.	TRBJ2-3	CASRSEYSSTDTQYF	TGTGCCAGCAGGAGTGAGTACAGTAGCACAGATACGCAGTATTTT
TRBV29-1	.	.	TRBJ1-2	CSALTGDNYGYTF	TGCAGCGCCCTGACGGGAGATAACTATGGCTACACCTTC
TRBV27	.	.	TRBJ1-4	CASSSGHSGEKLFF	TGTGCCAGCAGCTCGGGACATTCAGGCGAAAAACTGTTTTTT
TRBV7-2	.	.	TRBJ2-5	CASSQVAGFWETQYF	TGTGCCAGCAGCCAAGTTGCGGGGTTTTGGGAGACCCAGTACTTC
TRBV28	.	.	TRBJ1-2	CASSSRSGNYGYTF	TGTGCCAGCAGTTCGAGGAGTGGAAACTATGGCTACACCTTC
TRBV11-2	.	TRBD2	TRBJ2-3	CASSLTTSGVTDTQYF	TGTGCCAGCAGCTTAACGACTAGCGGGGTCACAGATACGCAGTATTTT
TRBV29-1	.	TRBD2	TRBJ2-1	CSIIAGGNYNEQFF	TGCAGCATCATAGCGGGGGGCAACTACAATGAGCAGTTCTTC
TRBV4-2	.	.	TRBJ2-2	CASSQPSDTGELFF	TGTGCCAGCAGCCAGCCCTCGGACACCGGGGAGCTGTTTTTT
TRBV19	.	.	TRBJ2-3	CASSIYGYSTDTQYF	TGTGCCAGTAGTATCTACGGGTATAGCACAGATACGCAGTATTTT
TRBV28	.	.	TRBJ2-7	CASSATAYEQYF	TGTGCCAGCAGCGCTACAGCCTACGAGCAGTACTTC
TRBV5-4	.	.	TRBJ2-2	CASSLAGAGSGELFF	TGTGCCAGCAGCTTGGCGGGAGCGGGTTCCGGGGAGCTGTTTTTT
TRBV7-9	few	TRBD1	TRBJ1-4	CASSLKEDRRNEKLFF	TGTGCCAGCAGCCTAAAGGAGGACAGGCGCAATGAAAAACTGTTTTTT
TRBV18	.	TRBD1	TRBJ2-1	CASSPPQGANEQFF	TGTGCCAGCTCACCACCGCAGGGGGCTAATGAGCAGTTCTTC
TRBV7-6	.	.	TRBJ2-7	CASSTNLRGEQYF	TGTGCCAGCAGCACCAATTTGCGAGGCGAGCAGTACTTC
TRBV6-1	.	.	TRBJ2-6	CASSEFSGLGANVLTF	TGTGCCAGCAGTGAATTTAGTGGGCTTGGGGCCAACGTCCTGACTTTC
TRBV10-3	.	TRBD1	TRBJ1-2	CAIRPQGALSGYTF	TGTGCCATCAGACCACAGGGGGCGCTGAGCGGCTACACCTTC